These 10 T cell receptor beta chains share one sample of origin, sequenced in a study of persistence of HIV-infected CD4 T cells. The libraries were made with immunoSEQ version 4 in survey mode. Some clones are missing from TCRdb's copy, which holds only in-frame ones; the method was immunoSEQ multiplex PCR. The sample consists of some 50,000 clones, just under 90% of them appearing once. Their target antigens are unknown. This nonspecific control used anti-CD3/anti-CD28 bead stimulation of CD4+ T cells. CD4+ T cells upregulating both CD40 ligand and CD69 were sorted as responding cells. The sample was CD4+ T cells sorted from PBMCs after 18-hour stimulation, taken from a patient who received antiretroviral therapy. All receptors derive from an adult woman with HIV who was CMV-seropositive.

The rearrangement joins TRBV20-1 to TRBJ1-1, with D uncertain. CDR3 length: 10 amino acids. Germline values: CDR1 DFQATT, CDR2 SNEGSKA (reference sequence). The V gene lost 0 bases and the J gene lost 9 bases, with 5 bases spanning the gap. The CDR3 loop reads CSAREIKAFF. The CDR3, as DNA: TGCAGTGCTAGAGAGATTAAAGCTTTCTTT.

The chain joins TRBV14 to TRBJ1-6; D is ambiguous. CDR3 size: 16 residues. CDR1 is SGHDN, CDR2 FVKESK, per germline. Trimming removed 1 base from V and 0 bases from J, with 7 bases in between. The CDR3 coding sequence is TGTGCCAGCAGCCAAGGTCAGAGCTCCTATAATTCACCCCTCCACTTT. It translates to CASSQGQSSYNSPLHF.

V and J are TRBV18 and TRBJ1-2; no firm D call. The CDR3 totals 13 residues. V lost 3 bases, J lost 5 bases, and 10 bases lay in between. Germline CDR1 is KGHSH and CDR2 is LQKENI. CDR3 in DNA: TGTGCCAGCTCACCCGCTTTGGGTTATGGCTACACCTTC. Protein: CASSPALGYGYTF.

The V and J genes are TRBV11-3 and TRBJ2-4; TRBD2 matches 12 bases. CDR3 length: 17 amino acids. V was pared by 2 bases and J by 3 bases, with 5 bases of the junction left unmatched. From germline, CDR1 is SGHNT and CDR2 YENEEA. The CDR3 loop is CASSLLLAGGHKNIQYF. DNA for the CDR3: TGTGCCAGCAGCTTATTGCTAGCGGGGGGGCACAAAAACATTCAGTACTTC.

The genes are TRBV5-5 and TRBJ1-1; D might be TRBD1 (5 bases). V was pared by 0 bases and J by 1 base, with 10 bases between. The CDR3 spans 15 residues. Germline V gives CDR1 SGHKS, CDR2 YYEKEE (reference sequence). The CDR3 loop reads CASSLGFGGNTEAFF. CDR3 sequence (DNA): TGTGCCAGCAGCTTGGGTTTTGGGGGGAACACTGAAGCTTTCTTT.

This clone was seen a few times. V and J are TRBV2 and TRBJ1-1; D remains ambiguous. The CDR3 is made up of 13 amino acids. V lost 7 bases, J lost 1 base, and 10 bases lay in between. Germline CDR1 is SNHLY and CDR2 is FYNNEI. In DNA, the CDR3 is TGTGCCAGCAATGTTAAAGAGAACACTGAAGCTTTCTTT. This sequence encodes CASNVKENTEAFF.

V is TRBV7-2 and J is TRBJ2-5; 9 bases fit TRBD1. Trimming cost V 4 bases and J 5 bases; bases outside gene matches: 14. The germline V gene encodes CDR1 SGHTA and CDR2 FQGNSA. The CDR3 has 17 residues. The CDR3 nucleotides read TGTGCCAGCAGCTCCGCTCCTCGACAGGGGGGAGGGGAGACCCAGTACTTC. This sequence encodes CASSSAPRQGGGETQYF.

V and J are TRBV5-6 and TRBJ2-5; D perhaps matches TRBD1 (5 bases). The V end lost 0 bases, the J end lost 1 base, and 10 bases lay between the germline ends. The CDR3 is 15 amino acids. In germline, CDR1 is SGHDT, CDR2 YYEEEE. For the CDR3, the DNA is TGTGCCAGCAGCTTGGTGGGCAGGGCCCAAGAGACCCAGTACTTC. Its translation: CASSLVGRAQETQYF. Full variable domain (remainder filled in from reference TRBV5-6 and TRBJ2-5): DAGVTQSPTHLIKTRGQQVTLRCSPKSGHDTVSWYQQALGQGPQFIFQYYEEEERQRGNFPDRFSGHQFPNYSSELNVNALLLGDSALYLCASSLVGRAQETQYFGPGTRLLVL.

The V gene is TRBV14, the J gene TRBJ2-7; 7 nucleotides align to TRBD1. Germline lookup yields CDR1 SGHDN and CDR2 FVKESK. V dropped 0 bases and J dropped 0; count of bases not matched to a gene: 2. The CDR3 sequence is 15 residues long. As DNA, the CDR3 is TGTGCCAGCAGCCAAGAGACAGGGAGCTCCTACGAGCAGTACTTC. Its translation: CASSQETGSSYEQYF.

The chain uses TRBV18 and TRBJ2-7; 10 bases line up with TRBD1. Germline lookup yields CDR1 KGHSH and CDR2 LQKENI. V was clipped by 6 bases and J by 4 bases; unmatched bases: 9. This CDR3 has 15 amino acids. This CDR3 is CASSPGQGNRYEQYF. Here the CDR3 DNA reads TGTGCCAGCTCTCCGGGACAGGGGAACCGATACGAGCAGTACTTC. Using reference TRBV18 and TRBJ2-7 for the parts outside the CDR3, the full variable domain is NAGVMQNPRHLVRRRGQEARLRCSPMKGHSHVYWYRQLPEEGLKFMVYLQKENIIDESGMPKERFSAEFPKEGPSILRIQQVVRGDSAAYFCASSPGQGNRYEQYFGPGTRLTVT.